This T cell receptor (beta chain) was obtained from a study of T-cell memory formation after mild COVID-19. The wider study: TCR clusters were mostly donor specific.

Germline CDR1 reads MNHEY; CDR2 reads SMNVEV (reference sequence). V lost 3 bases and J lost 0; bases outside the gene matches: 11. The CDR3 runs 19 residues. Study-level findings and limits: Shrinking CD4+ clones were chiefly CM and EM; CD8+ ones were chiefly EMRA. Memory cells collected pre-infection included some clones that later responded, suggesting cross-reactive memory joined.

From 5'RACE with constant-segment primers came TCR alpha and TCR beta cDNA libraries that carried sample barcodes and UMIs. MiXCR, run by TCRdb on the 5' RACE reads, gives a single entry per CDR3 protein. The sample holds hundreds of thousands of distinct CDR3 sequences, over 15% seen once. On this clonotype: The antigen is unknown.

Input material: PBMCs or a T cell subset sorted from them (not recorded which). The V and J genes are TRBV27 and TRBJ2-3, with 11 bases identical to TRBD2. This receptor was obtained from an adult woman who had mild COVID-19 (a few samples of this study predate the infection). Cell type and time point are not known. DNA of the CDR3: TGTGCCAGCAGTTTGCTAGCGGGAGGACTGCAATCTAGCACAGATACGCAGTATTTT. Protein: CASSLLAGGLQSSTDTQYF.